This TCR beta chain was captured by sequencing in a study of shared clonotypes between healthy human individuals. The V and J ends lost 5 bases and 1 base respectively, with 9 bases between them. Germline V lookup: CDR1 GTSNPN, CDR2 SVGIG (reference sequence). This CDR3 is 12 amino acids long. At deep level, the assay was performed. Assay used: immunoSEQ multiplex PCR; TCRdb lists only in-frame clones, some missing. The sample consists of nearly 2 million clones, 85% to 95% of them appearing once. Cells designated naive CD8 were CD45RO-negative and were positively selected for CCR7, with terminally differentiated effector memory CD45RA+ cells excluded.

This chain links TRBV30 with TRBJ2-7; TRBD1 might be the D (5 bases). The specimen was naive CD8+ T cells sorted from blood. The clonotype was recovered from a man between 18 and 29 years old in good health. Here the CDR3 DNA reads TGTGCCTGGGACCAGGGTTCCTACGAGCAGTACTTC. As protein: CAWDQGSYEQYF.